This TCR beta chain comes out of a study of T cell changes during pregnancy in multiple sclerosis. Sequencing used immunoSEQ multiplex PCR; TCRdb keeps in-frame clones, though not all of them. The table has approximately 70,000 clones, approximately 90% seen once. The receptor comes from a female donor with multiple sclerosis, enrolled in a pregnancy study. The material was CD4+ T cells from peripheral blood mononuclear cells, obtained before pregnancy.

The CDR3 region has the DNA TGTGCCAGCAGCTCATTGGGGGGACACTATGGCTACACCTTC. Residues: CASSSLGGHYGYTF. The chain has TRBV7-2 and TRBJ1-2; tentative D call: TRBD1 (5 bases). Trimming stripped 4 bases from V and 3 bases from J, with 12 bases between. Germline V CDR1 and CDR2: SGHTA, FQGNSA. The CDR3 is 14 residues long.